This record looks at one TCR beta chain sequence and its context. Sequencing was performed with immunoSEQ multiplex PCR; in TCRdb, only in-frame clones are kept and a portion is missing. The top ten hold approximately 10% of the sample, which has 30,000 or so clones, approximately 89% seen once. With 2 bases removed from V and 0 bases from J, the gap between germline ends came to 22 bases. Looked up from germline, CDR1 is MNHEY and CDR2 is SMNVEV (reference sequence). The length of the CDR3 is 19 residues. The sample is drawn from a study of T cell changes during pregnancy in multiple sclerosis. The input for sequencing was CD8+ T cells from peripheral blood mononuclear cells, taken in the second trimester of pregnancy. The sequence derives from a female donor with multiple sclerosis, enrolled in a pregnancy study. J is TRBJ1-1 and V is TRBV27, with D hard to call. The CDR3 protein is CASSLSAVRAHLMNTEAFF. CDR3 DNA sequence: TGTGCCAGCAGTTTAAGCGCTGTGAGGGCCCACCTCATGAACACTGAAGCTTTCTTT.